Listed here is a single TCR beta chain. The data originate from a study of identifying expanded T cells in peripheral blood. The method was immunoSEQ multiplex PCR; TCRdb's version includes in-frame clones alone and lacks a portion of them. Of tens of thousands of clones listed, 88% are singletons. The clonotype was recovered from a person aged 18 to 70 in good health. The specimen sequenced was blood.

This CDR3 is CASSSSGQNSPLHF. The CDR3 DNA reads as TGTGCCAGTAGTTCATCGGGACAGAATTCACCCCTCCACTTT. The J gene is TRBJ1-6, the V gene TRBV19; the match to TRBD1 covers 7 bases. V trimming: 5 bases; J trimming: 7 bases; junction bases outside the gene matches: 5. The germline V gene has CDR1 LNHDA and CDR2 SQIVND (reference sequence). The CDR3 totals 14 residues.